This T cell receptor (beta chain) was identified during a study of lymphopenia after photon versus proton radiotherapy. Looked up from germline, CDR1 is SGHRS and CDR2 is YFSETQ. J was trimmed by 7 bases and V by 1 base; bases with no gene match: 12. The CDR3 is made up of 16 amino acids. This table comes from immunoSEQ multiplex PCR, and its TCRdb copy is limited to in-frame clones, with some not included. Among around 70,000 clones listed, 92% were seen once. The V call is TRBV5-1, the J call TRBJ2-7, with 9 bases fitting TRBD2. The origin of this receptor is a woman in her 40s with cholangiocarcinoma. The specimen was peripheral blood, collected from a patient treated with photon-based radiotherapy. In DNA form, the CDR3 reads TGCGCCAGCAGCTTGACCCCGGCGGGAGGGCCGGCAGAGCAGTACTTC. It codes for CASSLTPAGGPAEQYF.